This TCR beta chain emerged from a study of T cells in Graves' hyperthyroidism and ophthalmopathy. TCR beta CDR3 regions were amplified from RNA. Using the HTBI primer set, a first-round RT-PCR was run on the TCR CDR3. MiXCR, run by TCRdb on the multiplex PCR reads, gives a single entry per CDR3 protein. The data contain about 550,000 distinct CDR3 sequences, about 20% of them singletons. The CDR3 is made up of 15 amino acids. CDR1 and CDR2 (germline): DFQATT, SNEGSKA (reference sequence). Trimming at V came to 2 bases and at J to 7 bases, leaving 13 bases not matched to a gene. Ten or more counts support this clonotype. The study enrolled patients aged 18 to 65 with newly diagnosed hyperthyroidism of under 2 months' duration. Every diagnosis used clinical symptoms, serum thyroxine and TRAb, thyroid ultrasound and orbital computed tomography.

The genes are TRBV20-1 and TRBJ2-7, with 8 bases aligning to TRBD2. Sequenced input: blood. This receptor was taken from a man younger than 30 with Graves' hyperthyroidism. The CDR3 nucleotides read TGCAGTGCTAGACTCACGGGGGGGCTCCAGGGTGAGCAGTACTTC. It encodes CSARLTGGLQGEQYF.